This passage covers 12 T cell receptor beta chains from one sample sequenced in a study of CD8+ T cells in alopecia areata. In each case, RNA was isolated and then reverse transcribed into cDNA as the sequencing template. The repertoire was sequenced with immunoSEQ multiplex PCR; TCRdb's copy has only in-frame clones and lacks some. This sample has about 250,000 clones, with 60% found just once. Treatment described: oral pan-JAK inhibitor, 5-10 mg twice daily. The sequences come from CD4+ T cells sorted from blood, collected around week 53, from a patient treated with tofacitinib. The source of these receptors is a human donor with alopecia areata.

The chain recombines TRBV6-5 with TRBJ1-2; no clear D. The CDR3 loop spans 14 amino acids. Per the germline V gene, CDR1 is MNHEY and CDR2 is SVGAGI. Trimming removed 0 bases at V and 5 bases at J, with 10 bases between. The CDR3, as DNA: TGTGCCAGCAGTTACTCAGCCGCGGGGTATGGCTACACCTTC. This codes for CASSYSAAGYGYTF.

This clone was detected a few times. The chain couples TRBV29-1 to TRBJ2-2; D gene unclear. Looked up from germline, CDR1 is SQVTM and CDR2 is ANQGSEA. The CDR3 is 13 amino acids. The V and J ends lost 3 bases and 1 base respectively, with 6 bases between them. CDR3 sequence: CSVDDLNTGELFF. The CDR3 region has the DNA TGCAGCGTTGACGACCTGAACACCGGGGAGCTGTTTTTT.

The gene calls are TRBV11-2 and TRBJ2-7; tentative D call: TRBD2 (5 bases). CDR3 length: 16 amino acids. With 1 base removed from V and 3 bases from J, the gap between germline ends came to 16 bases. CDR1 and CDR2 from the germline V gene are SGHAT and FQNNGV. The CDR3 DNA reads TGTGCCAGCAGCTTAGGTCGGGAATACACCCACTACGAGCAGTACTTC. Its translation: CASSLGREYTHYEQYF.

This clone was seen more than once but under ten times. J is TRBJ2-3 and V is TRBV9, with D uncertain. Trimming cost V 1 base and J 6 bases, with 15 bases left between them. The CDR3 totals 15 residues. Per the germline V gene, CDR1 is SGDLS and CDR2 is YYNGEE. The CDR3 coding sequence is TGTGCCAGCAGCGTAACACCGCTGGTGGAGGATACGCAGTATTTT. This codes for CASSVTPLVEDTQYF.

The J gene is TRBJ2-1, the V gene TRBV5-1; D is possibly TRBD2 (6 bases). The length of the CDR3 is 13 residues. V was clipped by 6 bases and J by 5 bases, with 12 bases between them. The germline V gene encodes CDR1 SGHRS and CDR2 YFSETQ. The CDR3 spells CASTRGGDNEQFF. The CDR3 DNA follows: TGCGCCAGCACGAGGGGCGGGGACAATGAGCAGTTCTTC. The entire variable domain, with the rest obtained from reference TRBV5-1 and TRBJ2-1, is as follows: KAGVTQTPRYLIKTRGQQVTLSCSPISGHRSVSWYQQTPGQGLQFLFEYFSETQRNKGNFPGRFSGRQFSNSRSEMNVSTLELGDSALYLCASTRGGDNEQFFGPGTRLTVL.

The chain uses TRBV30 and TRBJ1-2, with 8 bases that match TRBD1. Per germline, CDR1 GTSNPN and CDR2 SVGIG (reference sequence). The CDR3 is 17 amino acids. The junction had 21 bases not matched to a gene; V was cut back by 7 bases and J by 5 bases. The CDR3 coding sequence is TGTGCCTTGACCCGAGCGGGACAGGCGGCCAATTTGTATGGCTACACCTTC. Translating gives CALTRAGQAANLYGYTF. Combining the CDR3 with reference TRBV30 and TRBJ1-2 gives the whole variable domain SQTIHQWPATLVQPVGSPLSLECTVEGTSNPNLYWYRQAAGRGLQLLFYSVGIGQISSEVPQNLSASRPQDRQFILSSKKLLLSDSGFYLCALTRAGQAANLYGYTFGSGTRLTVV.

The chain employs TRBV5-4 and TRBJ2-1; 7 nucleotides align to TRBD2. The germline CDR1 and CDR2 sequences are SGHNT and YYREEE (reference sequence). V lost 4 bases to trimming and J lost 6 bases; unmatched junction nucleotides: 10. The CDR3 covers 15 residues. The CDR3 is CASSTWRSSGNEQFF. The CDR3 nucleotides are TGTGCCAGCAGCACCTGGAGGTCTAGCGGCAATGAGCAGTTCTTC.

This clone was seen a few times. V and J are TRBV9 and TRBJ1-2; D unresolved. This CDR3 region has 16 residues. The germline V gene has CDR1 SGDLS and CDR2 YYNGEE. Trimming took 0 bases from V and 0 from J, leaving 12 bases between them. CDR3 amino acids: CASSVDGGGSNYGYTF. Written as DNA, the CDR3 is TGTGCCAGCAGCGTAGACGGAGGAGGGTCTAACTATGGCTACACCTTC.

This clone turned up a few times. The rearrangement links TRBV6-5 to TRBJ1-5, with D perhaps TRBD1 (6 bases). This CDR3 is built from 14 residues. Germline CDR1 and CDR2: MNHEY and SVGAGI. Trimming removed 6 bases at V and 7 bases at J, with 16 bases between. The CDR3 is CASSHQGGGQPQHF. The CDR3 nucleotides are TGTGCCAGCAGCCACCAAGGAGGGGGGCAGCCCCAGCATTTT.

The chain links TRBV2 to TRBJ1-4, with unresolved D. CDR1 is SNHLY and CDR2 is FYNNEI in the germline V gene. The CDR3 length is 12 residues. Trimming removed 8 bases at V and 8 bases at J, with 12 bases between. CDR3: CASGLSVEKLFF. The DNA for the CDR3 is TGTGCCAGCGGACTCTCCGTGGAAAAACTGTTTTTT. The whole variable domain, filled in from reference TRBV2 and TRBJ1-4, reads EPEVTQTPSHQVTQMGQEVILRCVPISNHLYFYWYRQILGQKVEFLVSFYNNEISEKSEIFDDQFSVERPDGSNFTLKIRSTKLEDSAMYFCASGLSVEKLFFGSGTQLSVL.

The chain employs TRBV7-2 and TRBJ2-1; D gene unclear. V gave up 1 base and J gave up 0 bases, with 4 bases separating them. The CDR3 spans 14 residues. Germline V lookup: CDR1 SGHTA, CDR2 FQGNSA. Here the CDR3 reads CASSLESSYNEQFF. The CDR3 region has the DNA TGTGCCAGCAGCTTAGAGAGCTCCTACAATGAGCAGTTCTTC.

The chain couples TRBV29-1 to TRBJ1-5; TRBD1 is a possible D gene (6 bases). Germline-derived CDR1 and CDR2 are SQVTM and ANQGSEA. This CDR3 is 14 amino acids long. V lost 2 bases, J lost 6 bases, and 14 bases lay in between. The chain's CDR3 is CSVELQGPGQPQHF. The CDR3 nucleotides are TGCAGCGTTGAACTTCAGGGGCCTGGTCAGCCCCAGCATTTT.